Listed here are 10 T cell receptor beta chains from one sample, sequenced in a study of blood T cell repertoires in COVID-19. Measured with immunoSEQ multiplex PCR; TCRdb has only the in-frame clones, and not every one. There are about 220,000 clones in the sample; over 75% occur only once, and more than 2% lies in the top ten. The sequencing input was peripheral blood. These receptors were taken from a woman between 65 and 79 years old with COVID-19, enrolled during active disease.

This chain connects TRBV15 to TRBJ2-5, with TRBD1 as a possible D gene (6 bases). Trimming stripped 0 bases from V and 2 bases from J, with 16 bases between. Per the germline V gene, CDR1 is LNHNV and CDR2 is YYDKDF (reference sequence). The CDR3 extends over 17 amino acids. In DNA, the CDR3 is TGTGCCACCAGCAGAGATCCACCGGGTCAGGGGCAAGAGACCCAGTACTTC. It specifies CATSRDPPGQGQETQYF. Full variable domain (rest looked up from reference TRBV15 and TRBJ2-5): DAMVIQNPRYQVTQFGKPVTLSCSQTLNHNVMYWYQQKSSQAPKLLFHYYDKDFNNEADTPDNFQSRRPNTSFCFLDIRSPGLGDTAMYLCATSRDPPGQGQETQYFGPGTRLLVL.

The chain has TRBV3-1 (or the pseudogene TRBV3-2) and TRBJ1-6; D might be TRBD1 (6 bases). V was cut by 0 bases and J by 7 bases, with 10 bases left in between. This CDR3 spans 15 amino acids. Looked up from germline, CDR1 is LGHDT and CDR2 is YNNKEL (reference sequence). CDR3 DNA sequence: TGTGCCAGCAGCCAAGATCCTCAGGGGAATTCACCCCTCCACTTT. As protein: CASSQDPQGNSPLHF.

This chain joins TRBV6-5 and TRBJ2-7; 9 nucleotides line up with TRBD2. Germline-derived CDR1 and CDR2 are MNHEY and SVGAGI. CDR3 length equals 16 residues. J lost 6 bases, V lost 0 bases, and 9 bases had no gene match. The CDR3 region has the DNA TGTGCCAGCAGTTACTCCCCGGCGCAGCGGGGGGCCGAGCAGTACTTC. It yields the protein CASSYSPAQRGAEQYF.

The chain combines TRBV12-5 with TRBJ2-7, with a possible D match to TRBD2 (6 bases). Trimming pared 0 bases from V and 2 bases from J, leaving 14 bases between. The CDR3 totals 16 residues. Germline CDR1 reads LGHNT; CDR2 reads FRNRAP. CDR3 nucleotide sequence: TGTGCTAGTGGTTTGGTACTACCGGGAGCCCCCTACGAGCAGTACTTC. This encodes CASGLVLPGAPYEQYF. Full variable domain (rest looked up from reference TRBV12-5 and TRBJ2-7): DARVTQTPRHKVTEMGQEVTMRCQPILGHNTVFWYRQTMMQGLELLAYFRNRAPLDDSGMPKDRFSAEMPDATLATLKIQPSEPRDSAVYFCASGLVLPGAPYEQYFGPGTRLTVT.

The J gene is TRBJ1-1, the V gene TRBV28; 8 nucleotides match TRBD1. This CDR3 is built from 16 residues. V lost 6 bases and J lost 1; bases outside the gene matches: 10. CDR1 is MDHEN, CDR2 SYDVKM, per germline. The CDR3 reads CASRPGGQGANTEAFF. The CDR3 nucleotides are TGTGCCAGCAGGCCCGGAGGGCAGGGGGCGAACACTGAAGCTTTCTTT.

The V call is TRBV19, the J call TRBJ2-7; D is possibly TRBD1 (6 bases). This CDR3 spans 13 amino acids. Germline assignment: CDR1 LNHDA and CDR2 SQIVND (reference sequence). V was trimmed by 3 bases and J by 5 bases, leaving 11 bases between them. CDR3 protein: CASSITSGDEQYF. CDR3 DNA sequence: TGTGCCAGTAGTATCACCTCAGGGGACGAGCAGTACTTC.

The rearrangement uses TRBV19 and TRBJ1-6; possible D gene TRBD1, 5 bases. V gave up 1 base and J gave up 7 bases, with 11 bases separating them. This CDR3 spans 15 amino acids. Germline CDR1 LNHDA, CDR2 SQIVND (reference sequence). DNA of the CDR3: TGTGCCAGTAGTATAGGAGGCCGGACAAATTCACCCCTCCACTTT. Translated, it gives CASSIGGRTNSPLHF.

The rearrangement uses TRBV4-1 and TRBJ2-3; TRBD2 matches 8 bases. Germline trimming cut 7 bases from V and 1 base from J; bases unmatched to any gene: 10. The CDR3 loop spans 16 amino acids. Germline V gene data show CDR1 as MGHRA and CDR2 as YSYEKL. The CDR3: CASTPGSGSRTDTQYF. In nucleotides, the CDR3 is TGCGCCAGCACCCCGGGAAGCGGGAGCCGCACAGATACGCAGTATTTT.

The chain employs TRBV7-3 and TRBJ1-6, with 9 nucleotides matching TRBD1. Trimming cost V 5 bases and J 5 bases; bases outside gene matches: 4. CDR1 is SGHTA and CDR2 is FQGTGA in the germline V gene. The CDR3 extends over 15 amino acids. CDR3 sequence (DNA): TGTGCCAGCAGCCTCCGACAGGGGGATAATTCACCCCTCCACTTT. Amino acids: CASSLRQGDNSPLHF.

The CDR3, as DNA: TGTGCCAGCAGTTACGGGACAGGGGGACACTATGGCTACACCTTC. It encodes CASSYGTGGHYGYTF. The chain carries TRBV6-5 and TRBJ1-2; 11 positions agree with TRBD1. V dropped 2 bases and J dropped 3; count of bases not matched to a gene: 2. The CDR3 is 15 amino acids. CDR1 is MNHEY and CDR2 is SVGAGI in the germline V gene.